The clone carrying this TCR beta chain was detected many times. The antigen is not known. The data belong to a study of blood T cells in healthy people across ages. CDR1 SGHRS and CDR2 YFSETQ come from the germline V gene. V shed 3 bases and J 6 bases; nucleotides not matched to a gene: 8. This CDR3 is 14 amino acids long. Primers used in a second PCR of roughly 7 to 12 cycles were a sample-barcoded 5' primer and a J-beta primer mix. TCRdb called the 5' RACE reads again in MiXCR, with one record for every CDR3 protein. Among approximately 800,000 distinct CDR3 sequences, 25% to 30% were seen once, and the ten largest hold about 2.9%. General study results and limits: Diversity figures based on one million T cells were deemed too low. Older age went with lower TCR beta diversity per million T cells, in a roughly linear way.

These data were also filed under a second study, of T cells of mothers and their children. As that report states: The donors comprised six children and their three healthy Caucasian mothers.

The sample consisted of blood. The sequence came from a boy between 10 and 17 years old in good health. The rearrangement joins TRBV5-1 to TRBJ1-1; 7 bases match TRBD1. CDR3 bases: TGCGCCAGCAGCTCGACCGGGACAGACCCTGAAGCTTTCTTT. This codes for CASSSTGTDPEAFF. The full variable domain, rest sourced from reference TRBV5-1 and TRBJ1-1, is KAGVTQTPRYLIKTRGQQVTLSCSPISGHRSVSWYQQTPGQGLQFLFEYFSETQRNKGNFPGRFSGRQFSNSRSEMNVSTLELGDSALYLCASSSTGTDPEAFFGQGTRLTVV.